The 2 T cell receptor beta chains below come from one sample, sequenced in a study of T cells expressing NK-cell markers. TCRdb reprocessed the 5' RACE reads and reports one entry per CDR3 protein, with no DNA. The repertoire table contains 500,000 or so distinct CDR3 sequences. Material for sequencing was blood T cells: a sorted CD56 or NKG2C T cell subset, CD4+ or CD8+ T cells, or bulk PBMC T cells (not recorded which). These receptor sequences come from a man in his late teens or twenties in good health.

The chain uses TRBV20-1 and TRBJ2-1; TCRdb reports TRBD2, a call that lacks DNA to check it against. The CDR3 is 17 residues long. CDR1 and CDR2 from the germline V gene are DFQATT and SNEGSKA (reference sequence). CDR3 loop: CSARAGRPAGGLDEQFF.

The chain recombines TRBV29-1 with TRBJ1-2; TCRdb lists TRBD1, though no DNA is available to test this call. The CDR3 is made up of 15 amino acids. CDR1 is SQVTM, CDR2 ANQGSEA, per germline. CDR3 protein: CSVKGQGGYDYGYTF.